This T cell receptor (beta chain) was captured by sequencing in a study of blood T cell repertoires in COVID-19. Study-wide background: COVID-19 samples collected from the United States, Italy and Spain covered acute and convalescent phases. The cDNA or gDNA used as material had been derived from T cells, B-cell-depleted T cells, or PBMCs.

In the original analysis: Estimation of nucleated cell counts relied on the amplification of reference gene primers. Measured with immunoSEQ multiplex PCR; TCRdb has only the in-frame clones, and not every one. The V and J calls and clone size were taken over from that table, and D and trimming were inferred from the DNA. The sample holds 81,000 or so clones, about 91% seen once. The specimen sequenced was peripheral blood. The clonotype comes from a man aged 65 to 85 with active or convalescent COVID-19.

The CDR3 region is CASSLEAGGDRSAKNIQYF. For the CDR3, the DNA is TGTGCCAGCAGCTTAGAGGCAGGGGGCGACAGGAGTGCCAAAAACATTCAGTACTTC. The V call is TRBV7-2, the J call TRBJ2-4, with TRBD1 matching 8 bases. J lost 1 base, V lost 1 base, and 12 bases had no gene match. The germline gives CDR1 SGHTA, CDR2 FQGNSA. The CDR3 sequence is 19 residues long. Looking up the rest from reference TRBV7-2 and TRBJ2-4 gives the full variable domain: GAGVSQSPSNKVTEKGKDVELRCDPISGHTALYWYRQSLGQGLEFLIYFQGNSAPDKSGLPSDRFSAERTGGSVSTLTIQRTQQEDSAVYLCASSLEAGGDRSAKNIQYFGAGTRLSVL.